This TCR beta chain derives from a study of T cells in Graves' hyperthyroidism and ophthalmopathy. Amplified TCR beta CDR3 regions came from RNA transcripts. During a first-round RT-PCR of the TCR CDR3, the HTBI primer set was used. MiXCR, run by TCRdb on the multiplex PCR reads, gives a single entry per CDR3 protein. The profile covers hundreds of thousands of distinct CDR3 sequences, with around 21% appearing a single time and 30% to 40% taken by the ten largest. To note about this clonotype: The antigen is not known.

Study findings and constraints: Median prediction lead before ophthalmopathy onset was around 7 months with the model. A model built on 13 V-J features separated ophthalmopathy from stable hyperthyroidism. Clonotypes that were expanded in thyroid above 0.001 mostly appeared in blood too.

Duration under 3 months, a NOSPECS grade of at least 4, and a Clinical Activity Score of at least 3 characterized the ophthalmopathy patients. The sequence was collected from a young man with Graves' ophthalmopathy. The sample consisted of blood.

CDR3 amino acids: CASSWGGSEQYF. Here the CDR3 DNA reads TGTGCCAGCAGCTGGGGGGGGTCTGAGCAGTACTTC. The V gene is TRBV5-6, the J gene TRBJ2-7, with 7 positions matching TRBD2. Trimming cost V 3 bases and J 7 bases; bases outside gene matches: 4. The germline V gene encodes CDR1 SGHDT and CDR2 YYEEEE. This CDR3 spans 12 amino acids.